This T cell receptor (beta chain) originates from a study of cytomegalovirus exposure and HLA in healthy donors. V shed 5 bases, J shed 5 bases, and the junction held 17 bases outside the gene matches. From germline, CDR1 is SEHNR and CDR2 FQNEAQ (reference sequence). The CDR3 sequence is 17 residues long. Remarks on this clone: Its specificity is unknown.

Study-wide results and limits: Presence/absence analyses assumed roughly uniform sequencing depth across donors.

The PCR ran on 60 Vbeta and 13 Jbeta primers. Sequencing used immunoSEQ multiplex PCR; TCRdb keeps in-frame clones, though not all of them. This table holds around 150,000 clones, roughly 85% found once. This sequence joins TRBV7-9 and TRBJ2-5, with 7 bases aligning to TRBD1. This TCR was sampled from a middle-aged man in good health and CMV-seropositive. Sequenced: PBMCs. The CDR3 is CASSQILTGMGLETQYF. CDR3 DNA sequence: TGTGCCAGCAGCCAAATCCTGACAGGGATGGGGCTTGAGACCCAGTACTTC.